Here is one T cell receptor (beta chain) with its context. This CDR3 region has 21 residues. J lost 0 bases, V lost 5 bases, and 21 bases had no gene match. Germline V lookup: CDR1 MNHEY, CDR2 SMNVEV (reference sequence). The data originate from a study of blood T cell repertoires in COVID-19. Profiled with immunoSEQ multiplex PCR; TCRdb holds only in-frame clones, not every one. This table has approximately 270,000 clones, just over 85% appearing once. The receptor comes from a man in his forties who had recovered from COVID-19. The V gene is TRBV27, the J gene TRBJ2-4, with 8 bases aligning to TRBD2. The specimen was PBMCs or T cells enriched from blood (not recorded which). The CDR3: CASSLAGTGSRRGEAKNIQYF. The CDR3 DNA reads TGTGCCAGCAGTCTAGCAGGGACTGGGTCTCGGCGGGGGGAAGCCAAAAACATTCAGTACTTC.